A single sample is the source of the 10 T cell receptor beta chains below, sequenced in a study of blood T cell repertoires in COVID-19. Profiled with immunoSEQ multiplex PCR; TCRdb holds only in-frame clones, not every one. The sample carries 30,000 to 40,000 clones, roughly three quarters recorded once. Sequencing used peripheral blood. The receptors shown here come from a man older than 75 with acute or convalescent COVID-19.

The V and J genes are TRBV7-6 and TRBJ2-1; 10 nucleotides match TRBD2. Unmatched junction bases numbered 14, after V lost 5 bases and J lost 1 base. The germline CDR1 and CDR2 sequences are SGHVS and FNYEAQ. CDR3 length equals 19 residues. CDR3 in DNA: TGTGCCAGCAGCCGCCTAGTTGCCCTAGCGGGAGAGTCCTACAATGAGCAGTTCTTC. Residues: CASSRLVALAGESYNEQFF.

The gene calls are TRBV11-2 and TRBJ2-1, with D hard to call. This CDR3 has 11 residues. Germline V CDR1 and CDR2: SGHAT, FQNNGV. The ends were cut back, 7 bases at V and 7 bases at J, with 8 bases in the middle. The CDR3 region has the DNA TGTGCCAGCACCAAAGCGAATGAGCAGTTCTTC. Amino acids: CASTKANEQFF. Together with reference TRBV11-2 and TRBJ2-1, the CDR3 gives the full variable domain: EAGVAQSPRYKIIEKRQSVAFWCNPISGHATLYWYQQILGQGPKLLIQFQNNGVVDDSQLPKDRFSAERLKGVDSTLKIQPAKLEDSAVYLCASTKANEQFFGPGTRLTVL.

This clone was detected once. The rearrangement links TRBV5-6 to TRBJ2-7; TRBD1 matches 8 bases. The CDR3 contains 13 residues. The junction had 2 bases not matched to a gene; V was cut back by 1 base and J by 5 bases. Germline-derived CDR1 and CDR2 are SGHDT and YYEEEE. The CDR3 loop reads CASSLYRGDEQYF. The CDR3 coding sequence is TGTGCCAGCAGCTTGTACAGGGGGGACGAGCAGTACTTC.

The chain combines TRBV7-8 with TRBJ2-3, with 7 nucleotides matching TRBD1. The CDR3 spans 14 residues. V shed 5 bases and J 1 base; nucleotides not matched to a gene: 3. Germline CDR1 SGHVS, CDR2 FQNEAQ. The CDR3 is CASSVDRGTDTQYF. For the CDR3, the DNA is TGTGCCAGCAGCGTCGACAGGGGCACAGATACGCAGTATTTT.

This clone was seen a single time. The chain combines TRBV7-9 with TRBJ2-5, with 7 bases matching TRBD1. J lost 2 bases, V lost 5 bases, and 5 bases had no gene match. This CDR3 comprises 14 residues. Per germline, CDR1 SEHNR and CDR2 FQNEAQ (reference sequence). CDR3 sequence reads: CASSRGQAQETQYF. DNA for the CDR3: TGTGCCAGCAGCCGCGGACAGGCACAAGAGACCCAGTACTTC.

CDR3 sequence: CASSPSTIRSREEKLFF. DNA of the CDR3: TGTGCCAGCTCACCATCGACAATACGATCCCGAGAGGAAAAACTGTTTTTT. The rearrangement uses TRBV18 and TRBJ1-4; D gene ambiguous. Germline V gene data show CDR1 as KGHSH and CDR2 as LQKENI. The length of the CDR3 is 17 residues. The V and J ends lost 2 bases and 8 bases respectively, with 21 bases between them.

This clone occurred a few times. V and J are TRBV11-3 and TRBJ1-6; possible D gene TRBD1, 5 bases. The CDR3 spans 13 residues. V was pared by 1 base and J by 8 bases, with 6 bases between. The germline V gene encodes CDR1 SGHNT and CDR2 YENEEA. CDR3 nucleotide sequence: TGTGCCAGCAGCTTAGGGGGGGATTCACCCCTCCACTTT. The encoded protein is CASSLGGDSPLHF. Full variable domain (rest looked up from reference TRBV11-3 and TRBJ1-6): EAGVVQSPRYKIIEKKQPVAFWCNPISGHNTLYWYLQNLGQGPELLIRYENEEAVDDSQLPKDRFSAERLKGVDSTLKIQPAELGDSAVYLCASSLGGDSPLHFGNGTRLTVT.

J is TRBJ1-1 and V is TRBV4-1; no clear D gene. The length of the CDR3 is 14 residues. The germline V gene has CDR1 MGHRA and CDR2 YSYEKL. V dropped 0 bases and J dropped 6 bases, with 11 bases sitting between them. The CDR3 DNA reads TGCGCCAGCAGCCAAGATACGATGGGAGCTGAAGCTTTCTTT. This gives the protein CASSQDTMGAEAFF.

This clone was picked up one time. CDR3 sequence reads: CASSQRQGALNEQFF. In DNA, the CDR3 is TGTGCCAGTAGCCAAAGACAGGGGGCCCTTAATGAGCAGTTCTTC. The rearrangement uses TRBV19 and TRBJ2-1, with 10 nucleotides matching TRBD1. The CDR3 loop spans 15 amino acids. CDR1 and CDR2 from the germline V gene are LNHDA and SQIVND (reference sequence). With V trimmed by 6 bases and J by 7 bases, 9 bases remained unmatched.

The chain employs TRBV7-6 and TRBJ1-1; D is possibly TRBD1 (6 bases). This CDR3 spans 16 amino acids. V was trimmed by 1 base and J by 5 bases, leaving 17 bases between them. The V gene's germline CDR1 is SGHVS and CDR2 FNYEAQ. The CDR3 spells CASSLEVGGLGTEAFF. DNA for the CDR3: TGTGCCAGCAGCTTAGAGGTCGGGGGGCTCGGTACTGAAGCTTTCTTT.